Shown below are 27 T cell receptor beta chains from a single sample sequenced in a study of Ad26.COV2.S vaccination and SARS-CoV-2 variants. Treatment given: around 19 received Ad26.COV2.S at low or high dose, single or two shots; about five received placebo; per-sample allocation not given. All samples were drawn on day 63, counting from the first vaccine or placebo injection. Generated by immunoSEQ multiplex PCR, the TCRdb table keeps only in-frame clones and is missing some. The table lists around 450,000 clones, 88% of them singletons. The sequences come from peripheral blood, collected in a trial of Ad26.COV2.S vaccine versus placebo. These receptors all come from a person between 18 and 60 years old who received the Ad26.COV2.S COVID-19 vaccine or a placebo.

This chain joins TRBV28 and TRBJ1-1, with D possibly matching TRBD1 (5 bases). V was trimmed by 6 bases and J by 3 bases, leaving 11 bases between them. This CDR3 is built from 13 residues. In germline, CDR1 is MDHEN, CDR2 SYDVKM. CDR3 sequence (DNA): TGTGCCAGCAGGGGGGTGTCGGACACTGAAGCTTTCTTT. Amino acids: CASRGVSDTEAFF.

The genes are TRBV11-2 and TRBJ2-2; TRBD1 agrees at 7 bases. V was clipped by 1 base and J by 2 bases; unmatched bases: 4. Germline V gives CDR1 SGHAT, CDR2 FQNNGV. The CDR3 contains 16 residues. The CDR3 is CASSLGAGGNTGELFF. CDR3 bases: TGTGCCAGCAGCTTAGGGGCAGGGGGTAACACCGGGGAGCTGTTTTTT.

The chain has TRBV19 and TRBJ1-5; maybe TRBD1 (6 bases). Looked up from germline, CDR1 is LNHDA and CDR2 is SQIVND (reference sequence). V was clipped by 5 bases and J by 2 bases, with 13 bases between them. The CDR3 length is 15 residues. The CDR3 here is CASSAVGGGNQPQHF. DNA for the CDR3: TGTGCCAGTAGTGCCGTAGGGGGTGGCAATCAGCCCCAGCATTTT.

CDR3 coding DNA: TGTGCCAGCAGTTCCTCGGGGGCCCACAATGAGCAGTTCTTC. It translates to CASSSSGAHNEQFF. The gene calls are TRBV6-5 and TRBJ2-1; D is possibly TRBD1 or TRBD2 (6 bases each). V lost 4 bases, J lost 5 bases, and 12 bases lay in between. The germline CDR1 and CDR2 sequences are MNHEY and SVGAGI. This CDR3 is built from 14 residues.

The chain is built from TRBV18 and TRBJ2-2; 10 bases are a match to TRBD1. Germline values: CDR1 KGHSH, CDR2 LQKENI. With 3 bases clipped from V and 5 bases from J, the junction kept 12 bases outside the gene matches. The CDR3 totals 18 residues. The CDR3 bases are TGTGCCAGCTCACCGGGACAGGGGACGTTCTTTAGGACCGGGGAGCTGTTTTTT. Protein: CASSPGQGTFFRTGELFF.

A single count supports this clone. The chain joins TRBV7-2 to TRBJ1-6; D might be TRBD1 (5 bases). There are 15 residues in the CDR3. V was cut by 2 bases and J by 10 bases, with 15 bases left in between. Germline CDR1 and CDR2: SGHTA and FQGNSA. CDR3 sequence reads: CASSLNSAGKSPLHF. CDR3 DNA: TGTGCCAGCAGCTTAAATTCGGCAGGGAAGTCACCCCTCCACTTT.

This clone was found a few times. The chain uses TRBV5-4 and TRBJ2-5; no clear D. Germline values: CDR1 SGHNT, CDR2 YYREEE (reference sequence). Trimming pared 0 bases from V and 2 bases from J, leaving 14 bases between. This CDR3 comprises 16 residues. The CDR3 protein is CASSLVRGAEQETQYF. DNA for the CDR3: TGTGCCAGCAGCTTGGTACGTGGCGCAGAACAAGAGACCCAGTACTTC.

The rearrangement uses TRBV4-1 and TRBJ2-7, with no clear D. V dropped 0 bases and J dropped 6 bases, with 18 bases sitting between them. CDR1 MGHRA and CDR2 YSYEKL come from the germline V gene. This CDR3 region has 16 residues. This chain's CDR3 is CASSQDPPPLSVEQYF. The DNA of the CDR3 is TGCGCCAGCAGCCAAGATCCCCCCCCATTATCTGTCGAGCAGTACTTC.

On this clone: Germline is not matched at one junction end, which may reflect a read error. The chain employs TRBV7-7 and TRBJ1-5; TRBD1 is a possible D gene (6 bases). Germline V lookup: CDR1 SSHAT, CDR2 FNYEAQ (reference sequence). The CDR3 totals 17 residues. CDR3 amino acids: CASSLAGDEASNQPQHF. The CDR3 nucleotides read TGTGCTAGCAGCTTAGCAGGGGATGAAGCTAGCAATCAGCCCCAGCATTTT.

This chain links TRBV28 with TRBJ2-4; 11 bases line up with TRBD2. Germline CDR1 and CDR2: MDHEN and SYDVKM. CDR3 length: 15 residues. J lost 3 bases, V lost 6 bases, and 4 bases had no gene match. In DNA form, the CDR3 reads TGTGCCAGCAGATCCCTAGCGGGGGGCAAAAACATTCAGTACTTC. Its translation: CASRSLAGGKNIQYF.

This clone occurred a few times. This rearrangement joins TRBV14 to TRBJ2-7, with D unclear. Germline CDR1 is SGHDN and CDR2 is FVKESK. Trimming stripped 1 base from V and 2 bases from J, with 6 bases between. This CDR3 is built from 13 residues. The CDR3 loop is CASSQGAAYEQYF. CDR3 bases: TGTGCCAGCAGCCAAGGGGCGGCCTACGAGCAGTACTTC.

The chain joins TRBV7-9 to TRBJ1-5; D may be TRBD1 (5 bases). The CDR3 runs 14 residues. Trimming stripped 5 bases from V and 9 bases from J, with 17 bases between. Germline V lookup: CDR1 SEHNR, CDR2 FQNEAQ (reference sequence). CDR3 coding DNA: TGTGCCAGCAGCCCAGGCTCGGATGGGGGGCCCCAGCATTTT. Protein: CASSPGSDGGPQHF.

The CDR3 region is CASAFRRGRTDTQYF. CDR3 sequence (DNA): TGTGCCAGCGCATTTCGGCGGGGCCGCACAGATACGCAGTATTTT. The rearrangement uses TRBV25-1 and TRBJ2-3; TRBD2 is a possible D gene (6 bases). The CDR3 sequence is 15 residues long. V was trimmed by 8 bases and J by 1 base, leaving 16 bases between them. Germline lookup yields CDR1 MGHDK and CDR2 SYGVNS.

This sequence joins TRBV5-1 and TRBJ2-7; D is unresolved. CDR3 size: 15 residues. The ends were cut back, 0 bases at V and 3 bases at J, with 13 bases in the middle. In germline, CDR1 is SGHRS, CDR2 YFSETQ. The CDR3 loop is CASSLAVGTVYEQYF. In DNA form, the CDR3 reads TGCGCCAGCAGCTTGGCTGTGGGAACCGTCTACGAGCAGTACTTC.

The CDR3 nucleotides read TGTGCCATCAGTGACAGGGAGACGACTCATACGCAGTATTTT. Translating gives CAISDRETTHTQYF. This chain links TRBV10-3 with TRBJ2-3, with D perhaps matching TRBD1 or TRBD2 (5 bases each). V lost 3 bases, J lost 7 bases, and 14 bases lay in between. This CDR3 has 14 residues. Germline values: CDR1 ENHRY, CDR2 SYGVKD.

This clone has just one count. The chain uses TRBV5-4 and TRBJ2-1, with 7 positions matching TRBD2. Trimming at V came to 5 bases and at J to 8 bases, leaving 10 bases not matched to a gene. The CDR3 consists of 14 residues. The germline CDR1 and CDR2 sequences are SGHNT and YYREEE (reference sequence). This CDR3 reads CASRARTRGYEQFF. The CDR3, as DNA: TGTGCCAGCAGGGCTCGGACTAGGGGCTATGAGCAGTTCTTC.

The rearrangement links TRBV7-3 to TRBJ2-5, with TRBD1 as a possible D gene (6 bases). The CDR3 is made up of 15 amino acids. Germline V CDR1 and CDR2: SGHTA, FQGTGA. Trimming cost V 5 bases and J 2 bases, with 15 bases left between them. The CDR3 reads CASSSPSGEQETQYF. As DNA, the CDR3 is TGTGCCAGCAGCAGCCCGTCAGGGGAACAAGAGACCCAGTACTTC.

The V and J genes are TRBV4-1 and TRBJ1-6; 10 nucleotides line up with TRBD1. J lost 10 bases, V lost 0 bases, and 6 bases had no gene match. Germline CDR1 MGHRA, CDR2 YSYEKL. The CDR3 is 16 amino acids. CDR3 DNA: TGCGCCAGCAGCCAAGATCGGACAGGGGGTTACTCACCCCTCCACTTT. Translation: CASSQDRTGGYSPLHF.

The chain employs TRBV9 and TRBJ2-5; D remains ambiguous. Trimming pared 0 bases from V and 2 bases from J, leaving 11 bases between. Germline CDR1 reads SGDLS; CDR2 reads YYNGEE. The CDR3 is 15 residues long. CDR3 protein: CASSVASTDQETQYF. The CDR3 region has the DNA TGTGCCAGCAGCGTAGCTTCGACGGATCAAGAGACCCAGTACTTC.

This rearrangement joins TRBV27 to TRBJ2-7, with unresolved D. Trimming pared 1 base from V and 7 bases from J, leaving 11 bases between. Per germline, CDR1 MNHEY and CDR2 SMNVEV (reference sequence). The CDR3 has 13 amino acids. The CDR3: CASSLLIIGEQYF. CDR3 DNA: TGTGCCAGCAGTTTATTAATTATAGGGGAGCAGTACTTC.

The chain uses TRBV20-1 and TRBJ1-6; possibly TRBD1 for D (5 bases). The CDR3 is 13 amino acids. Trimming shortened V by 3 bases and J by 8 bases, and 11 bases separated the two germline ends. Germline V CDR1 and CDR2: DFQATT, SNEGSKA (reference sequence). DNA for the CDR3: TGCAGTGCTAGTGGGGTCAGGGATTCACCCCTCCACTTT. Its protein product is CSASGVRDSPLHF.

J is TRBJ2-5 and V is TRBV7-9; TRBD1 aligns across 9 bases. The CDR3 sequence is 16 residues long. Germline trimming cut 3 bases from V and 2 bases from J; bases unmatched to any gene: 7. Germline V CDR1 and CDR2: SEHNR, FQNEAQ (reference sequence). Here the CDR3 reads CASSFLTGQGQETQYF. CDR3 coding DNA: TGTGCCAGCAGCTTTCTAACGGGACAGGGACAAGAGACCCAGTACTTC.

For the CDR3, the DNA is TGTGCCAGCAGCTTAGTAGGTACAGGGGACACTGAAGCTTTCTTT. Amino acid sequence: CASSLVGTGDTEAFF. The genes are TRBV7-9 and TRBJ1-1, with 7 bases matching TRBD1. V lost 1 base and J lost 3; bases outside the gene matches: 5. Germline V lookup: CDR1 SEHNR, CDR2 FQNEAQ (reference sequence). CDR3 length: 15 amino acids.

This chain joins TRBV5-1 and TRBJ1-4, with D possibly TRBD1 on 5 matching bases. Germline CDR1 is SGHRS and CDR2 is YFSETQ. Between the trimmed V and J ends, which lost 4 bases and 4 bases, there was a span of 14 bases. This CDR3 is 15 amino acids long. As DNA, the CDR3 is TGCGCCAGCAGCCTGGGCGGGACGCGTAATGAAAAACTGTTTTTT. This encodes CASSLGGTRNEKLFF.

This sequence joins TRBV5-1 and TRBJ2-7; TRBD2 aligns across 7 bases. V lost 1 base to trimming and J lost 3 bases; unmatched junction nucleotides: 7. The CDR3 totals 15 residues. Germline-derived CDR1 and CDR2 are SGHRS and YFSETQ. CDR3 DNA sequence: TGCGCCAGCAGCTTGCTGGCGGGGGATAACTACGAGCAGTACTTC. It specifies CASSLLAGDNYEQYF.

The chain uses TRBV20-1 and TRBJ1-1; no clear D gene. There are 12 residues in the CDR3. V was pared by 6 bases and J by 10 bases, with 18 bases between. Per the germline V gene, CDR1 is DFQATT and CDR2 is SNEGSKA (reference sequence). The CDR3 coding sequence is TGCAGTGCCAGTAGACCACCAGACGGAGCTTTCTTT. This encodes CSASRPPDGAFF.

The chain couples TRBV30 to TRBJ1-5; no reliable D call. Germline loops: CDR1 GTSNPN, CDR2 SVGIG (reference sequence). The CDR3 runs 14 residues. V dropped 1 base and J dropped 3 bases, with 10 bases sitting between them. The CDR3 sequence is CAWSDVTVNQPQHF. CDR3 nucleotides: TGTGCCTGGAGTGATGTTACGGTCAATCAGCCCCAGCATTTT.